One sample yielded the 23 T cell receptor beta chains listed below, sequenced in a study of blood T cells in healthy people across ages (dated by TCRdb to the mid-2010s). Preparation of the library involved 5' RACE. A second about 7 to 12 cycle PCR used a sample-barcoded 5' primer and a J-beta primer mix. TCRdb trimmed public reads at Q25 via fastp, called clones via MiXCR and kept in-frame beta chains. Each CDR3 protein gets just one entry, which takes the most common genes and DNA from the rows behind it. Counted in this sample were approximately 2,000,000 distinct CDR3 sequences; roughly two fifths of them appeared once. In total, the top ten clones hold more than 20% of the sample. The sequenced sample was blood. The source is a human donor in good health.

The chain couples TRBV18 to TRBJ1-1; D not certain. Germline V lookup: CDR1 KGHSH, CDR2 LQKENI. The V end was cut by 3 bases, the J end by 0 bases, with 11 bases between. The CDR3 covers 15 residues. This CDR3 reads CASSPTSILNTEAFF. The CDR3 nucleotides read TGTGCCAGCTCACCTACTTCGATTCTGAACACTGAAGCTTTCTTT.

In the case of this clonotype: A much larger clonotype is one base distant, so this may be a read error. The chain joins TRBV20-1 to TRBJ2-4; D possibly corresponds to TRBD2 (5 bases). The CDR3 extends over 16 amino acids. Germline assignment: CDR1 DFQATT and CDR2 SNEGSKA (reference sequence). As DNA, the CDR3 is TGCAGTGCTAGAGCAAACAGTGCCCTAGCCAAAAACGTTCAGTACTTC. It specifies CSARANSALAKNVQYF.

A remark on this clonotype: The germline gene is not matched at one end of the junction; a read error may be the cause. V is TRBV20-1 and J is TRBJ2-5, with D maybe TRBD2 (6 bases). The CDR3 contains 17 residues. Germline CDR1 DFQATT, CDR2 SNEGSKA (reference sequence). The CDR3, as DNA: TGCAGTGCTAGAGATCTAAGGGAGGCTGGGTCACAAGAGACCCGGTACTTC. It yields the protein CSARDLREAGSQETRYF.

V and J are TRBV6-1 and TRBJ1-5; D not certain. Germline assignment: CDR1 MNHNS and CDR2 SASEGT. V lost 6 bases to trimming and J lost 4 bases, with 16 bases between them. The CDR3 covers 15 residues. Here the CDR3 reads CASRGRGMSNQPQHF. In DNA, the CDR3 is TGTGCCAGCAGGGGTCGGGGAATGTCAAATCAGCCCCAGCATTTT.

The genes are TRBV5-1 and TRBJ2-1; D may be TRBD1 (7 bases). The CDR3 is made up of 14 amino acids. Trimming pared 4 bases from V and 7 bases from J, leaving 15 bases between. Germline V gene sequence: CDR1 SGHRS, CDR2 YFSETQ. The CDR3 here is CASSQGGWENEQFF. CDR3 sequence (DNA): TGCGCCAGCAGCCAGGGGGGCTGGGAGAATGAGCAGTTCTTC.

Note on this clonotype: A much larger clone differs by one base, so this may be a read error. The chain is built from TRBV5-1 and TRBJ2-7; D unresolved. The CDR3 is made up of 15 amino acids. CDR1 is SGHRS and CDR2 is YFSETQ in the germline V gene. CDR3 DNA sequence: TGCACCAGCAGGTTGGCGGCCGGATCCCAGGTCGAGCAGTACTTC. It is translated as CTSRLAAGSQVEQYF.

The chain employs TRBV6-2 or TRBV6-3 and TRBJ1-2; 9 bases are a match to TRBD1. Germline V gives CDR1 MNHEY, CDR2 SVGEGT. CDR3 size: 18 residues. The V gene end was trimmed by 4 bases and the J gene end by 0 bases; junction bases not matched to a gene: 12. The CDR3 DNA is TGTGCCAGCAGTTCAACAGCCGGGACAGGGAAATCTAACTATGGCTACACCTTC. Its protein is CASSSTAGTGKSNYGYTF.

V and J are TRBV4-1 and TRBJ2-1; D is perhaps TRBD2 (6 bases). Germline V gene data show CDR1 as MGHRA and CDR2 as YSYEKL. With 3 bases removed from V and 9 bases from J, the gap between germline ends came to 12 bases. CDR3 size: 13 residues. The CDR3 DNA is TGCGCCAGCAGCCAGGAGGGTTGGGGTGAGCAGTTCTTC. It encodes CASSQEGWGEQFF.

CDR3 residues: CSAIGEHRGNSPLHF. The CDR3, as DNA: TGCAGTGCTATTGGGGAACACCGGGGGAATTCACCCCTCCACTTT. The chain links TRBV20-1 to TRBJ1-6; D may be TRBD1 (5 bases). CDR3 length: 15 residues. The V gene lost 4 bases and the J gene lost 7 bases, with 17 bases spanning the gap. Germline V CDR1 and CDR2: DFQATT, SNEGSKA (reference sequence).

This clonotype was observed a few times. DNA for the CDR3: TGTGCCATCAGTGAGTGGGATACAACTAATGAAAAACTGTTTTTT. As protein: CAISEWDTTNEKLFF. The chain is built from TRBV10-3 and TRBJ1-4; D not certain. The CDR3 totals 15 residues. Germline V gene lookup returns CDR1 ENHRY and CDR2 SYGVKD. Trimming took 1 base from V and 0 from J, leaving 6 bases between them.

CDR3: CASSTTQGAEAFF. The CDR3 nucleotides read TGTGCCAGCAGCACTACACAGGGAGCTGAAGCTTTCTTT. This chain joins TRBV7-6 and TRBJ1-1; D possibly corresponds to TRBD1 (6 bases). The CDR3 is 13 residues long. Germline-derived CDR1 and CDR2 are SGHVS and FNYEAQ. V lost 5 bases and J 6 bases, leaving 13 bases between the germline ends.

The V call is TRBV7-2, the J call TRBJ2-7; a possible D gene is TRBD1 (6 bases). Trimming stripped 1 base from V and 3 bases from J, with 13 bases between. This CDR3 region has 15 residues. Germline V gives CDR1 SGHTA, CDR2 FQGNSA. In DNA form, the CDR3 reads TGTGCCAGCAGCTTAGAGACCGGGACACACTACGAGCAGTACTTC. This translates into CASSLETGTHYEQYF. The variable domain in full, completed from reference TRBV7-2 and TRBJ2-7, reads GAGVSQSPSNKVTEKGKDVELRCDPISGHTALYWYRQSLGQGLEFLIYFQGNSAPDKSGLPSDRFSAERTGGSVSTLTIQRTQQEDSAVYLCASSLETGTHYEQYFGPGTRLTVT.

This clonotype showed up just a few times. The CDR3 spells CAISVEGNYGYTF. CDR3 nucleotides: TGTGCCATCAGTGTTGAGGGAAACTATGGCTACACCTTC. This chain links TRBV10-3 with TRBJ1-2; D gene ambiguous. There are 13 residues in the CDR3. The V end was cut by 4 bases, the J end by 2 bases, with 8 bases between. Germline values: CDR1 ENHRY, CDR2 SYGVKD.

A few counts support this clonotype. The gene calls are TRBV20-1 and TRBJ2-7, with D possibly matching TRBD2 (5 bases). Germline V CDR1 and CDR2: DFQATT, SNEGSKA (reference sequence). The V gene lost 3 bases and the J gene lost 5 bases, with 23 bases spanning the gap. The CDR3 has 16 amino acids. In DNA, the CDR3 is TGCAGTGCTAGGGGTGTCGAGGCGGGTTTGCTCCACGAGCAGTACTTC. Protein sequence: CSARGVEAGLLHEQYF.

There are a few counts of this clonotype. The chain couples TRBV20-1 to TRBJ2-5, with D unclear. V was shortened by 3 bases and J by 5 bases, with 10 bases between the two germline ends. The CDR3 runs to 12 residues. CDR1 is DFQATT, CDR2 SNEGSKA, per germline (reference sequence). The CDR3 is CSASLRWETQYF. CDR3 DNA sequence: TGCAGTGCTAGCCTTCGGTGGGAGACCCAGTACTTC.

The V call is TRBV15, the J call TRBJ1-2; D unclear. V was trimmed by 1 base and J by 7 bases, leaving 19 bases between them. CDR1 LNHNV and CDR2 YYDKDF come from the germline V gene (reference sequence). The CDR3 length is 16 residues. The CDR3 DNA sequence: TGTGCCACCAGCAGAGCGTTTTCGACCAGAGTCGGTGGCTACACCTTC. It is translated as CATSRAFSTRVGGYTF.

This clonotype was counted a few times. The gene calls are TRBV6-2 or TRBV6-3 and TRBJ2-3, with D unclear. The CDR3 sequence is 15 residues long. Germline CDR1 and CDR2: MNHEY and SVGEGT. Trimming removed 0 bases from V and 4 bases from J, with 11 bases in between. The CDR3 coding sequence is TGTGCCAGCAGTTACTCGTTCGTAGGCCCAGATACGCAGTATTTT. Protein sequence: CASSYSFVGPDTQYF.

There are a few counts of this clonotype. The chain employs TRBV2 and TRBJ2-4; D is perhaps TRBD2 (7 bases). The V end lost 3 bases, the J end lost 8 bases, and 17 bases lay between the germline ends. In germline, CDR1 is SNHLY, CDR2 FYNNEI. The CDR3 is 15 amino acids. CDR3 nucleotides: TGTGCCAGCAGTGATGGAGGGGGGGTTCGGGACATTCAGTACTTC. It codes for CASSDGGGVRDIQYF.

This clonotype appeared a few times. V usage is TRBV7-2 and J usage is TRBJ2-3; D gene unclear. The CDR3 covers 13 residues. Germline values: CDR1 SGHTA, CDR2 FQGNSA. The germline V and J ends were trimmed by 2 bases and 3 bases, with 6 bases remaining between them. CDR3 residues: CASSLSKTDTQYF. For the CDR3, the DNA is TGTGCCAGCAGCTTATCGAAAACAGATACGCAGTATTTT.

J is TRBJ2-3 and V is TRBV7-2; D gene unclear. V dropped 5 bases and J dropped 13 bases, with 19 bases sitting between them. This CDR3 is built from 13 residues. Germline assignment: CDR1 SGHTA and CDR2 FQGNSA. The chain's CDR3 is CASSPTRSGLKYF. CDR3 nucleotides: TGTGCCAGCAGCCCAACCCGATCTGGCCTCAAGTATTTT. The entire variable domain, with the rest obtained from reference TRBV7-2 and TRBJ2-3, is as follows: GAGVSQSPSNKVTEKGKDVELRCDPISGHTALYWYRQSLGQGLEFLIYFQGNSAPDKSGLPSDRFSAERTGGSVSTLTIQRTQQEDSAVYLCASSPTRSGLKYFGPGTRLTVL.

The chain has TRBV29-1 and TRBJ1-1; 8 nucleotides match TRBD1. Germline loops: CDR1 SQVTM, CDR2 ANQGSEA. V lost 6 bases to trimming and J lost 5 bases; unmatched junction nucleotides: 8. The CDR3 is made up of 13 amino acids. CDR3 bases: TGCAGCGTCCAATCAGGGGGCTGGACTGAAGCTTTCTTT. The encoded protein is CSVQSGGWTEAFF.

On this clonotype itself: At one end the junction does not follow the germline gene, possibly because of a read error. The CDR3 sequence is CAGSPGTGIDGYTF. The CDR3 DNA is TGTGCCGGCTCACCAGGGACAGGGATCGATGGCTACACCTTC. The chain couples TRBV18 to TRBJ1-2; TRBD1 aligns across 9 bases. The germline V gene encodes CDR1 KGHSH and CDR2 LQKENI. There are 14 residues in the CDR3.

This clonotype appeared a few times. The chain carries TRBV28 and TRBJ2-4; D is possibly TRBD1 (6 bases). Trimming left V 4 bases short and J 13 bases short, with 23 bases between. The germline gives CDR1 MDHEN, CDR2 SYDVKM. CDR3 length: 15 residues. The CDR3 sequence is CASSSSGTPPGEQYF. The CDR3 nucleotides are TGTGCCAGCAGTTCCTCCGGGACACCCCCCGGAGAGCAGTACTTC.